Below, one TCR beta chain is given with its context. Antigen specificity is unknown. The source of the sample is a study of T cells in Graves' hyperthyroidism and ophthalmopathy. Overall study results and limits: Most clonotypes expanded in thyroid above 0.001 were likewise present in blood.

Graves' hyperthyroidism without ophthalmopathy progression within 18 months was termed stable. RNA transcripts provided the source from which TCR beta CDR3 regions were amplified. A set of HTBI primers served as the primers for a first-round RT-PCR of the TCR CDR3. One entry per CDR3 protein results from TCRdb running MiXCR on the multiplex PCR reads. The data show 500,000 to 750,000 distinct CDR3 sequences, with more than 45% seen just once and about 8% held by the top ten. Deletions cut 4 bases from V and 8 bases from J, with 15 bases between. CDR1 and CDR2 from the germline V gene are SGHTA and FQGTGA. The CDR3 spans 15 residues.

The specimen sequenced was peripheral blood or thyroid tissue (not recorded which). The source is a young woman with Graves' hyperthyroidism. This chain connects TRBV7-3 to TRBJ1-6; D call uncertain. For the CDR3, the DNA is TGTGCCAGCAGCTCCTCGACTAGCGGGGATTCACCCCTCCACTTT. Its translation: CASSSSTSGDSPLHF. Filled out from reference TRBV7-3 and TRBJ1-6, the complete variable domain reads GAGVSQTPSNKVTEKGKYVELRCDPISGHTALYWYRQSLGQGPEFLIYFQGTGAADDSGLPNDRFFAVRPEGSVSTLKIQRTERGDSAVYLCASSSSTSGDSPLHFGNGTRLTVT.